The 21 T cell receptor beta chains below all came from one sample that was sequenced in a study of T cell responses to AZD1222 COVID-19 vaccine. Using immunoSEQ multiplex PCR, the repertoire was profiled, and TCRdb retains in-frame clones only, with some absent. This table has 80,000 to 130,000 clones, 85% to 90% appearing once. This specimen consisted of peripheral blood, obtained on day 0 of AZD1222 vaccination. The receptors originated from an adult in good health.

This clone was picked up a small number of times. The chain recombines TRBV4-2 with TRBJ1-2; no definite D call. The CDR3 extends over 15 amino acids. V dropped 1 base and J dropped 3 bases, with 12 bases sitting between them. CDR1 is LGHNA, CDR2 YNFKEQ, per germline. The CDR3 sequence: CASSQGTGEYYGYTF. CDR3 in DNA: TGTGCCAGCAGCCAAGGGACGGGTGAATACTATGGCTACACCTTC.

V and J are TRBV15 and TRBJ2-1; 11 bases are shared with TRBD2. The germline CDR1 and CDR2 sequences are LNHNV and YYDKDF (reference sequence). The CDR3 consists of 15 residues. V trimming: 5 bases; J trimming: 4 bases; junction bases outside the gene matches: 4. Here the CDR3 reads CATSAGTSGYNEQFF. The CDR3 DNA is TGTGCCACCAGCGCTGGGACTAGCGGTTACAATGAGCAGTTCTTC.

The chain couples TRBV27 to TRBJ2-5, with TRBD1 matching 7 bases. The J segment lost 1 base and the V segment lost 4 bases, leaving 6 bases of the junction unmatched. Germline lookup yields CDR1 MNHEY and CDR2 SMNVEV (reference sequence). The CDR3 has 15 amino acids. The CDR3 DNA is TGTGCCAGCAGTTACGCGTCAGGGGGCCAAGAGACCCAGTACTTC. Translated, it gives CASSYASGGQETQYF.

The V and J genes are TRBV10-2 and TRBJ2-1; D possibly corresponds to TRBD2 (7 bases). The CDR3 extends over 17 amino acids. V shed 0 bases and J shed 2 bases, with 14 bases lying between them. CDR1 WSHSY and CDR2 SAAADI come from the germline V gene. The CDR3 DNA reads TGCGCCAGCAGTGAGTCTGGGGGGGGCTCGCCCTACAATGAGCAGTTCTTC. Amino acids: CASSESGGGSPYNEQFF.

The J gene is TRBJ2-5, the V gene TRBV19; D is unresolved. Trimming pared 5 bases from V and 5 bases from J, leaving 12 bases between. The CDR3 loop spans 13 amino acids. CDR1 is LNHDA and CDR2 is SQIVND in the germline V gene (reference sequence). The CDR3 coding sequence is TGTGCCAGTAGTCCCGGACGTTTTGAGACCCAGTACTTC. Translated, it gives CASSPGRFETQYF.

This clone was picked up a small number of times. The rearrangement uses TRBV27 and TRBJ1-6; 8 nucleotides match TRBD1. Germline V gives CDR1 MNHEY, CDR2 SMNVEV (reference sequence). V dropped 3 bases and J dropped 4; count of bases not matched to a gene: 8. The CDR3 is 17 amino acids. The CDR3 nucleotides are TGTGCCAGCAGTTTCTACGGCACAGGGGGATATAATTCACCCCTCCACTTT. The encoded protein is CASSFYGTGGYNSPLHF.

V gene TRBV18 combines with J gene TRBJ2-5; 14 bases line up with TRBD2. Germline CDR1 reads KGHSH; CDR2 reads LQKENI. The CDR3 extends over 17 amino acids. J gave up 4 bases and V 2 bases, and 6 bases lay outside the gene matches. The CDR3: CASSPNSGLAGGETQYF. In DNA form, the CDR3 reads TGTGCCAGCTCACCAAATTCAGGACTAGCGGGGGGAGAGACCCAGTACTTC.

CDR3 bases: TGTGCCAGCAGCTTGGCTAGCGGGGGGGCAGATACGCAGTATTTT. It yields the protein CASSLASGGADTQYF. The V call is TRBV11-3, the J call TRBJ2-3; 12 nucleotides align to TRBD2. The CDR3 loop spans 15 amino acids. Germline CDR1 and CDR2: SGHNT and YENEEA. With V trimmed by 3 bases and J by 4 bases, 2 bases remained unmatched.

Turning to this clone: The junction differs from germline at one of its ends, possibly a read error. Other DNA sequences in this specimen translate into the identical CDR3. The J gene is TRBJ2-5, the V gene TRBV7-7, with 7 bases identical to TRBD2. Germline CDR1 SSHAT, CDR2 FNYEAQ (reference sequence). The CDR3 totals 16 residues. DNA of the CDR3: TGTGCTAGCAGCTTCGGAGCGGGGCCCCCCCAAGAGACCCAGTACTTC. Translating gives CASSFGAGPPQETQYF.

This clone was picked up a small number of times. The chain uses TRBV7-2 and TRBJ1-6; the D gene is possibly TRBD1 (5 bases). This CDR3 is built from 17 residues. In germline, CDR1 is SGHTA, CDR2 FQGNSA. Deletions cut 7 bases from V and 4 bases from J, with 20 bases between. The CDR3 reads CASNRGASRGYNSPLHF. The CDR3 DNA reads TGTGCCAGCAATCGCGGGGCCAGCCGGGGATATAATTCACCCCTCCACTTT.

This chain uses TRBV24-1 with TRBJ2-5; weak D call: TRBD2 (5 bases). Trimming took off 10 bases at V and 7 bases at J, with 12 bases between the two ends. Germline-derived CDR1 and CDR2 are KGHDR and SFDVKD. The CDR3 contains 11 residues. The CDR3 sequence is CATSIEGTQYF. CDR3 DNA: TGTGCCACGAGCATCGAGGGGACCCAGTACTTC.

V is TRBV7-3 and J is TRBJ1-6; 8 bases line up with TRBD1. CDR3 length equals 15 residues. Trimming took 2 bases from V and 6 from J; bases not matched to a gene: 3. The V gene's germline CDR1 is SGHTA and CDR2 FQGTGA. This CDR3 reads CASSLQGAGNSPLHF. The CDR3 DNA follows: TGTGCCAGCAGCTTACAGGGGGCGGGTAATTCACCCCTCCACTTT. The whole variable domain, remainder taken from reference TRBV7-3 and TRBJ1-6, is GAGVSQTPSNKVTEKGKYVELRCDPISGHTALYWYRQSLGQGPEFLIYFQGTGAADDSGLPNDRFFAVRPEGSVSTLKIQRTERGDSAVYLCASSLQGAGNSPLHFGNGTRLTVT.

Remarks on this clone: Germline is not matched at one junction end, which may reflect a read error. CDR3 DNA: TGTGCCCGCAGCGTAACTCAGGGAGGTTCACCCCTCCACTTT. Encoded protein: CARSVTQGGSPLHF. The chain couples TRBV9 to TRBJ1-6; possibly TRBD1 for D (5 bases). The CDR3 has 14 amino acids. Looked up from germline, CDR1 is SGDLS and CDR2 is YYNGEE. Together with reference TRBV9 and TRBJ1-6, the CDR3 gives the full variable domain: DSGVTQTPKHLITATGQRVTLRCSPRSGDLSVYWYQQSLDQGLQFLIQYYNGEERAKGNILERFSAQQFPDLHSELNLSSLELGDSALYFCARSVTQGGSPLHFGNGTRLTVT.

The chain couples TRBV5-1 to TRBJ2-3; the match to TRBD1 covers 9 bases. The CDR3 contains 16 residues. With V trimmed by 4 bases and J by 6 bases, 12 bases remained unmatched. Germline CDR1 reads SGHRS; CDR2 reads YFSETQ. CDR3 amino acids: CASSLAGTGTRDTQYF. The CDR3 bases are TGCGCCAGCAGCCTGGCCGGGACAGGGACAAGGGATACGCAGTATTTT.

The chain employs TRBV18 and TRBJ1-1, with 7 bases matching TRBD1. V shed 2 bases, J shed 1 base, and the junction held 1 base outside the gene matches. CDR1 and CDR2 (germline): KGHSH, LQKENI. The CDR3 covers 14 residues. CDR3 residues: CASSPDRANTEAFF. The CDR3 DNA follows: TGTGCCAGCTCACCAGACAGGGCGAACACTGAAGCTTTCTTT.

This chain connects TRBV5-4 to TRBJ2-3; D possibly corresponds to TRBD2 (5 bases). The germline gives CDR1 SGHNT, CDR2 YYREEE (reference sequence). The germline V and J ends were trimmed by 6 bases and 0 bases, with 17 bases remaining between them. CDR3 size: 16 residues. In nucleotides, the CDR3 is TGTGCCAGCACCCTTGGGAGTGGCTTTAGCACAGATACGCAGTATTTT. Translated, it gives CASTLGSGFSTDTQYF.

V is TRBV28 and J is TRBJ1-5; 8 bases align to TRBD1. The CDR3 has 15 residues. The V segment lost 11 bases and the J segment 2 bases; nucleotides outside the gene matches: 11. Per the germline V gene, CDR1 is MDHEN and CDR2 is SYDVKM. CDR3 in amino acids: CAGGQGKIGNQPQHF. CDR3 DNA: TGTGCCGGAGGACAGGGTAAAATAGGCAATCAGCCCCAGCATTTT.

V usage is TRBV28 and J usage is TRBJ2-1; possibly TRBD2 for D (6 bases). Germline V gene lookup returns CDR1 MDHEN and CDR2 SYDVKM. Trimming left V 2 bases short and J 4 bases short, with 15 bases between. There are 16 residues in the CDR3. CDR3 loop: CASSLSGGVGYNEQFF. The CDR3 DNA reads TGTGCCAGCAGTTTAAGCGGCGGGGTGGGATACAATGAGCAGTTCTTC.

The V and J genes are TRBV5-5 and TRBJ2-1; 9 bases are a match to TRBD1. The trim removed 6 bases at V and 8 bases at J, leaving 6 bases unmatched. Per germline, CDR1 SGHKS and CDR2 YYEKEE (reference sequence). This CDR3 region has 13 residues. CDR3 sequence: CASTIQGADEQFF. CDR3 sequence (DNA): TGTGCCAGCACCATACAGGGGGCAGATGAGCAGTTCTTC.

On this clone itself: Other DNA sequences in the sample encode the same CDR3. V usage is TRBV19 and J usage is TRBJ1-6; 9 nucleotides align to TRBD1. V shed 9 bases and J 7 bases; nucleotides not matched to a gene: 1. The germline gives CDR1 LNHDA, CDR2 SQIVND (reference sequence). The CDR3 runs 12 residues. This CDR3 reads CASGQGNSPLHF. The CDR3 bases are TGTGCCAGCGGACAGGGGAATTCACCCCTCCACTTT. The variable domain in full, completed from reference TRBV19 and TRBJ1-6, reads DGGITQSPKYLFRKEGQNVTLSCEQNLNHDAMYWYRQDPGQGLRLIYYSQIVNDFQKGDIAEGYSVSREKKESFPLTVTSAQKNPTAFYLCASGQGNSPLHFGNGTRLTVT.

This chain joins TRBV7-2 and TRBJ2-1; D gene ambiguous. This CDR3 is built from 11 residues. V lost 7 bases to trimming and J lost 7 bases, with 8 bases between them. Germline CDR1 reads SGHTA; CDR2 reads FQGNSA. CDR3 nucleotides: TGTGCCAGCACCCCAACGAATGAGCAGTTCTTC. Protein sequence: CASTPTNEQFF.